This T cell receptor (beta chain) is drawn from a study of blood T cell repertoires in COVID-19. Germline values: CDR1 SGDLS, CDR2 YYNGEE. The ends were cut back, 1 base at V and 8 bases at J, with 10 bases in the middle. The length of the CDR3 is 14 residues. Original processing notes: Reference gene primer amplification gave nucleated cell count estimates. Repertoires were generated with immunoSEQ multiplex PCR, while TCRdb's copy carries only in-frame clones and drops some. V, J and clone size derive from that table, while D and trimming were established from the DNA sequence. This sample has 200,000 to 250,000 clones, with 87% found just once.

Sequencing used PBMCs or T cells enriched from blood (not recorded which). This chain links TRBV9 with TRBJ1-6, with D uncertain. The receptor was isolated from a man aged 30-40 years who had recovered from COVID-19. Here the CDR3 reads CASSVRGLDSPLHF. The CDR3 nucleotides are TGTGCCAGCAGCGTACGAGGGCTCGATTCACCCCTCCACTTT.